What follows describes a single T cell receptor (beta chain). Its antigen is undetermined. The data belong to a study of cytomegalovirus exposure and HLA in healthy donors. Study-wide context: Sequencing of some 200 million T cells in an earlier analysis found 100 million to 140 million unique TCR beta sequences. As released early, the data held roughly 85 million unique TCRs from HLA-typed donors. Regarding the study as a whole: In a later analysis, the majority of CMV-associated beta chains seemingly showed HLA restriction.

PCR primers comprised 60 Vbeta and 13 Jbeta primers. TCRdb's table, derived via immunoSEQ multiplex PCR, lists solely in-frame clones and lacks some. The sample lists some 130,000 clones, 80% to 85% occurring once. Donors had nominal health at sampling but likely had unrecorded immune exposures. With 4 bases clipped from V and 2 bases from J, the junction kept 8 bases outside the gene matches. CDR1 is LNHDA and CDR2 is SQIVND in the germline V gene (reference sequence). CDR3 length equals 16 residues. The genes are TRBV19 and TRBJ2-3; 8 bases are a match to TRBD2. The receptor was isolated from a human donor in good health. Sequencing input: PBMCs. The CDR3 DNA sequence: TGTGCCAGTAGTACCGGACTAGCAGATCCCACAGATACGCAGTATTTT. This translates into CASSTGLADPTDTQYF.